This TCR beta chain was profiled in a study of breast tumors, draining lymph nodes, adjacent tissues. This CDR3 spans 16 amino acids. Trimming removed 3 bases from V and 5 bases from J, with 23 bases in between. Per the germline V gene, CDR1 is DFQATT and CDR2 is SNEGSKA (reference sequence). TCRdb passed the multiplex PCR reads through MiXCR, listing each CDR3 protein once. The sample has under 350,000 distinct CDR3 sequences, over 30% seen once. Details on this clonotype: What it binds is unknown.

Axillary draining lymph nodes of breast cancer patients supplied the node samples. General study points: The lymph node origin of tumor T cells was framed as consistent with a hypothesis, not demonstrated. Data fit most tumor T cells coming from lymph node, expanding in tumor. Tumors had less TCR diversity than lymph nodes, more than nontumor tissue. Luminal-like breast cancer showed significantly higher tumor–nontumor repertoire similarity than basal-like.

The TCR comes from a female donor with breast cancer. Some clones in this sample may be carry-over from other donors' samples. The chain is built from TRBV20-1 and TRBJ2-7; D possibly matches TRBD1 or TRBD2 (5 bases each). Sample: axillary lymph node tissue. The CDR3 coding sequence is TGCAGTGCTAGTGATAGCGAGAGAAGGACAACCCACGAGCAGTACTTC. Translating gives CSASDSERRTTHEQYF.